This T cell receptor (beta chain) was sequenced for a study of response to subunit inactivated influenza vaccine. Study-level findings and limits: Authors suggested that a seasonal influenza vaccination recruits few new T cells each time.

Each CDR3 protein gets one entry after TCRdb re-called the RT-PCR reads with MiXCR. This sample has almost 600,000 distinct CDR3 sequences, with 14% found just once. The CDR3 sequence is 17 residues long. Germline V gives CDR1 LGHNA, CDR2 YSLEER. The V gene lost 1 base and the J gene lost 0 bases, with 13 bases spanning the gap. Comment on this clonotype: What it binds is unknown.

This receptor was taken from a man aged 50 to 60 who received an inactivated influenza vaccine. The gene calls are TRBV4-3 and TRBJ2-4, with D perhaps TRBD1 (6 bases). The sequences come from PBMCs from blood, collected approximately 12 days after vaccination. CDR3 protein: CASSQARDTLAKNIQYF. Here the CDR3 DNA reads TGCGCCAGCAGCCAAGCCCGGGACACCTTAGCCAAAAACATTCAGTACTTC.